The sequence of this T cell receptor beta chain was determined in a study of response to subunit inactivated influenza vaccine. Findings of the study overall: It was suggested by the authors that few new T cells are recruited by each seasonal influenza vaccination.

Unmatched junction bases numbered 5, after V lost 6 bases and J lost 4 bases. CDR3 size: 14 residues. TCRdb redid the calling of the RT-PCR reads with MiXCR, one entry per CDR3 protein. Of under 850,000 distinct CDR3 sequences listed, 18% are singletons. This clonotype has only a few counts. No antigen is known for it. The rearrangement uses TRBV12-3 or TRBV12-4 and TRBJ2-2; 7 nucleotides match TRBD2. The sequence came from a middle-aged man who received an inactivated influenza vaccine. The material sequenced was PBMCs from blood, taken 5 days after vaccination. CDR3 protein: CASRSSGGTGELFF. CDR3 bases: TGTGCCAGCAGATCTAGCGGCGGCACCGGGGAGCTGTTTTTT.